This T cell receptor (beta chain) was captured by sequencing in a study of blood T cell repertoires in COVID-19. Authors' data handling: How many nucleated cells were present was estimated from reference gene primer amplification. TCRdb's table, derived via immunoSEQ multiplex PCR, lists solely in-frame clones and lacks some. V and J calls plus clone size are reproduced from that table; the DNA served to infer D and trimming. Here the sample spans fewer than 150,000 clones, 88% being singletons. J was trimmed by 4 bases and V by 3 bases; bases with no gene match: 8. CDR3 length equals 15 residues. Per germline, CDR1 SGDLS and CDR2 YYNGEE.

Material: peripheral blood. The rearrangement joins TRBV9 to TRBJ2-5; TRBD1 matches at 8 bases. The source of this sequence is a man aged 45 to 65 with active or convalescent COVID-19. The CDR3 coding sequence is TGTGCCAGCAGCGCACAGGGGGTATTAGGAGAGACCCAGTACTTC. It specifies CASSAQGVLGETQYF.